The clone carrying this T cell receptor (beta chain) has only a few counts. This record belongs to a study of blood T cells in healthy people across ages. The germline V gene has CDR1 SGDLS and CDR2 YYNGEE. The CDR3 has 17 residues. The germline V and J ends were trimmed by 0 bases and 0 bases, with 13 bases remaining between them. Combining a sample-barcoded 5' primer with a J-beta primer mix, a second PCR ran for about 7 to 12 cycles. TCRdb re-analysed the 5' RACE reads in MiXCR, keeping a single row per CDR3 protein. The sample records hundreds of thousands of distinct CDR3 sequences, about 30% being singletons.

This sequence originates from a woman of 80 years or more in good health. This rearrangement joins TRBV9 to TRBJ1-3; tentatively, D is TRBD1 (5 bases). The sequenced sample was blood. The CDR3 spells CASSVEVNGGSGNTIYF. The CDR3 DNA sequence: TGTGCCAGCAGCGTAGAAGTCAACGGGGGCTCTGGAAACACCATATATTTT.